Below are 19 T cell receptor beta chains sequenced from a single sample in a study of T cells in Graves' hyperthyroidism and ophthalmopathy. Researchers amplified the TCR beta CDR3 regions from RNA transcripts. A first-round RT-PCR of the TCR CDR3 used the HTBI primer set. MiXCR, run by TCRdb on the multiplex PCR reads, gives a single entry per CDR3 protein. The data contain around 370,000 distinct CDR3 sequences, about 18% of them singletons. Sequenced input: blood. These receptors were obtained from a man aged 18 to 29 with Graves' ophthalmopathy.

The rearrangement uses TRBV5-1 and TRBJ1-3, with 11 bases aligning to TRBD1. From germline, CDR1 is SGHRS and CDR2 YFSETQ. With 2 bases clipped from V and 1 base from J, the junction kept 11 bases outside the gene matches. The CDR3 totals 19 residues. The CDR3 loop is CASSLTGTGGFQSGNTIYF. The CDR3 DNA sequence: TGCGCCAGCAGCTTAACCGGGACAGGGGGTTTTCAGTCTGGAAACACCATATATTTT.

This clonotype was counted at least ten times. The rearrangement uses TRBV28 and TRBJ2-2; D might be TRBD2 (6 bases). The V end was cut by 7 bases, the J end by 7 bases, with 22 bases between. The CDR3 runs 16 residues. Germline loops: CDR1 MDHEN, CDR2 SYDVKM. This CDR3 is CASTPDGTSRGGELFF. CDR3 sequence (DNA): TGTGCCAGCACCCCGGACGGGACTTCCCGGGGCGGGGAGCTGTTTTTT.

The table lists this clonotype with many counts. The chain recombines TRBV27 with TRBJ2-2, with D perhaps TRBD2 (5 bases). Trimming left V 5 bases short and J 6 bases short, with 16 bases between. The CDR3 has 15 residues. CDR1 and CDR2 (germline): MNHEY, SMNVEV (reference sequence). CDR3 nucleotides: TGTGCCAGCAGTATTACTAGGCCGGGCTCCGGGGAGCTGTTTTTT. Translated, it gives CASSITRPGSGELFF.

This clonotype has more than one count but fewer than ten. The gene calls are TRBV7-9 and TRBJ2-6; TRBD2 matches 9 bases. Looked up from germline, CDR1 is SEHNR and CDR2 is FQNEAQ (reference sequence). V shed 5 bases, J shed 0 bases, and the junction held 11 bases outside the gene matches. This CDR3 region has 19 residues. CDR3 bases: TGTGCCAGCAGCCGGACCGTGCTAGCGGGGAACTCTGGGGCCAACGTCCTGACTTTC. Translated: CASSRTVLAGNSGANVLTF.

In this sample, this clonotype turned up many times. The V call is TRBV12-3 or TRBV12-4, the J call TRBJ2-7; perhaps TRBD1 as D (5 bases). This CDR3 region has 14 residues. Trimming removed 6 bases from V and 2 bases from J, with 14 bases in between. The chain's CDR3 is CASSPDGAPYEQYF. In DNA, the CDR3 is TGTGCCAGCAGCCCTGATGGGGCCCCCTACGAGCAGTACTTC.

This clonotype was detected a few times. The V gene is TRBV29-1, the J gene TRBJ2-7; a weak D match, TRBD1 (6 bases). The V and J ends lost 6 bases and 1 base respectively, with 19 bases between them. The germline V gene encodes CDR1 SQVTM and CDR2 ANQGSEA. The CDR3 runs 15 residues. The DNA of the CDR3 is TGCAGCGTCTACTACAGGGCTTGGGATTCCTACGAGCAGTACTTC. Its translation is CSVYYRAWDSYEQYF.

The V and J genes are TRBV7-9 and TRBJ2-7; TRBD2 agrees at 11 bases. V gave up 5 bases and J gave up 4 bases; unmatched junction bases: 4. The V gene's germline CDR1 is SEHNR and CDR2 FQNEAQ (reference sequence). The CDR3 is 14 residues long. The CDR3 nucleotides read TGTGCCAGCAGCCCAATAGCGGGAGGGTACGAGCAGTACTTC. Its translation is CASSPIAGGYEQYF.

The chain couples TRBV6-1 to TRBJ1-6, with D possibly being TRBD1 (6 bases). This CDR3 has 14 residues. V was trimmed by 6 bases and J by 5 bases, leaving 11 bases between them. CDR1 MNHNS and CDR2 SASEGT come from the germline V gene. CDR3: CASREGDDNSPLHF. The CDR3 region has the DNA TGTGCCAGCAGAGAGGGGGACGATAATTCACCCCTCCACTTT.

A few counts support this clonotype. One end of the junction fails to match germline, which may point to a read error. CDR3 region: CSTSTRAGGGELFF. Written as DNA, the CDR3 is TGCAGTACTAGTACGAGGGCAGGGGGCGGGGAGCTGTTTTTT. The rearrangement uses TRBV20-1 and TRBJ2-2; 7 nucleotides match TRBD1. The CDR3 totals 14 residues. Germline assignment: CDR1 DFQATT and CDR2 SNEGSKA (reference sequence).

J is TRBJ2-1 and V is TRBV4-2; 15 nucleotides align to TRBD2. The germline V gene has CDR1 LGHNA and CDR2 YNFKEQ. The V gene end was trimmed by 2 bases and the J gene end by 4 bases; junction bases not matched to a gene: 6. The CDR3 has 18 amino acids. CDR3: CASSQPGTSGGTYNEQFF. CDR3 sequence (DNA): TGTGCCAGCAGCCAACCCGGGACTAGCGGGGGGACATACAATGAGCAGTTCTTC.

This clonotype was picked up a small number of times. The gene calls are TRBV24-1 and TRBJ1-1; the match to TRBD1 covers 7 bases. This CDR3 has 12 amino acids. With 12 bases clipped from V and 10 bases from J, the junction kept 13 bases outside the gene matches. Germline CDR1 and CDR2: KGHDR and SFDVKD. CDR3 coding DNA: TGTGCCGCTCAGAGGACAGGAGGTAGAGCTTTCTTT. It codes for CAAQRTGGRAFF.

There are a few counts of this clonotype. This chain links TRBV11-2 with TRBJ1-3; D unclear. There are 16 residues in the CDR3. V was cut by 1 base and J by 4 bases, with 14 bases left in between. Germline V gene data show CDR1 as SGHAT and CDR2 as FQNNGV. The CDR3 spells CASSLVPIASGNTIYF. The CDR3 bases are TGTGCCAGCAGCTTAGTCCCGATTGCGTCCGGAAACACCATATATTTT. The variable domain in full, with the rest retrieved from reference TRBV11-2 and TRBJ1-3, is EAGVAQSPRYKIIEKRQSVAFWCNPISGHATLYWYQQILGQGPKLLIQFQNNGVVDDSQLPKDRFSAERLKGVDSTLKIQPAKLEDSAVYLCASSLVPIASGNTIYFGEGSWLTVV.

This clonotype was picked up many times. V gene TRBV20-1 combines with J gene TRBJ1-6; 8 positions match TRBD1. This CDR3 is 14 amino acids long. Germline trimming cut 1 base from V and 6 bases from J; bases unmatched to any gene: 2. CDR1 DFQATT and CDR2 SNEGSKA come from the germline V gene (reference sequence). CDR3 in DNA: TGCAGTGCTAGAGGACAGGGGATTAATTCACCCCTCCACTTT. Its protein is CSARGQGINSPLHF.

The rearrangement joins TRBV5-6 to TRBJ1-2; possible D gene TRBD1, 5 bases. This CDR3 has 15 residues. Germline-derived CDR1 and CDR2 are SGHDT and YYEEEE. Trimming left V 4 bases short and J 4 bases short, with 17 bases between. CDR3 protein: CASSPEVDGAYGYTF. DNA for the CDR3: TGTGCCAGCAGCCCGGAGGTGGATGGGGCCTATGGCTACACCTTC.

This clonotype was observed at least ten times. This chain uses TRBV29-1 with TRBJ2-5; 8 bases are shared with TRBD1. V was clipped by 8 bases and J by 5 bases; unmatched bases: 10. The CDR3 is 13 amino acids. Germline assignment: CDR1 SQVTM and CDR2 ANQGSEA. CDR3 coding DNA: TGCAGCCTCCTCCAGGGGGCTTGGGAGACCCAGTACTTC. This sequence encodes CSLLQGAWETQYF.

In the case of this clonotype: A much larger clone sits a single nucleotide away, making a read error possible. V usage is TRBV12-3 or TRBV12-4 and J usage is TRBJ2-1; D remains ambiguous. V lost 6 bases and J lost 8, with 11 bases in between. The CDR3 is 12 amino acids. This CDR3 is CASSPLDHEQFF. The CDR3 region has the DNA TGTGCCAGCAGCCCCTTAGACCATGAGCAGTTCTTC.

The rearrangement joins TRBV5-1 to TRBJ2-1; possibly TRBD2 for D (5 bases). This CDR3 region has 12 residues. Germline V lookup: CDR1 SGHRS, CDR2 YFSETQ. The ends were cut back, 1 base at V and 15 bases at J, with 14 bases in the middle. CDR3: CASSLQGLLPFF. The CDR3 nucleotides are TGCGCCAGCAGCTTGCAAGGACTTCTCCCGTTCTTC.

In its sample, this clonotype was seen a few times. This chain connects TRBV7-9 to TRBJ1-2; TRBD1 aligns across 7 bases. The CDR3 consists of 15 residues. Per the germline V gene, CDR1 is SEHNR and CDR2 is FQNEAQ (reference sequence). Trimming took 1 base from V and 2 from J; bases not matched to a gene: 4. CDR3 nucleotide sequence: TGTGCCAGCAGCTTAGAACAGGGGCCAAACTATGGCTACACCTTC. It specifies CASSLEQGPNYGYTF.

This clonotype was recorded at least ten times. V usage is TRBV2 and J usage is TRBJ2-5; D might be TRBD2 (6 bases). V shed 4 bases and J shed 3 bases, with 9 bases lying between them. The CDR3 sequence is 13 residues long. The germline CDR1 and CDR2 sequences are SNHLY and FYNNEI. The CDR3 spells CASSVSGEETQYF. DNA of the CDR3: TGTGCCAGCAGTGTATCGGGGGAAGAGACCCAGTACTTC.